This T cell receptor (beta chain) came from a study of blood T cell repertoires in COVID-19. As processed by the authors: Amplified reference gene primers provided the basis for estimating nucleated cell counts. Repertoires were generated with immunoSEQ multiplex PCR, while TCRdb's copy carries only in-frame clones and drops some. The V and J calls and clone size were taken over from that table, and D and trimming were inferred from the DNA. The sample includes 300,000 to 400,000 clones, more than 75% of them seen just once. In germline, CDR1 is KGHSH, CDR2 LQKENI. Trimming shortened V by 0 bases and J by 8 bases, and 10 bases separated the two germline ends. The CDR3 has 13 amino acids.

This TCR came from a woman between 18 and 29 years old who had recovered from COVID-19. The rearrangement joins TRBV18 to TRBJ1-2; D remains unclear. The material sequenced was peripheral blood. The CDR3 loop is CASSPPSILGYTF. In DNA, the CDR3 is TGTGCCAGCTCACCACCGTCCATCCTAGGCTACACCTTC.